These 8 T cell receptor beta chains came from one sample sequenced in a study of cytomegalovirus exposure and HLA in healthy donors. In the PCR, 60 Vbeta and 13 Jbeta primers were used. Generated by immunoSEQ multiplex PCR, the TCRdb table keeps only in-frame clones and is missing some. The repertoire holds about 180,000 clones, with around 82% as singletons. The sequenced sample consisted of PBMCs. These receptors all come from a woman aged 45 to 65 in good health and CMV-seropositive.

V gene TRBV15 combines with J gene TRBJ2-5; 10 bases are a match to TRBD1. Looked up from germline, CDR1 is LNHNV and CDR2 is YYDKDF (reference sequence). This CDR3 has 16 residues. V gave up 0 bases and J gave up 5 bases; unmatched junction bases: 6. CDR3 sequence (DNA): TGTGCCACCAGCAGAGATCCGACAGGGGGCAGGGAGACCCAGTACTTC. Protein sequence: CATSRDPTGGRETQYF. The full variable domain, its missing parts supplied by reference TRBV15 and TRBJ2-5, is DAMVIQNPRYQVTQFGKPVTLSCSQTLNHNVMYWYQQKSSQAPKLLFHYYDKDFNNEADTPDNFQSRRPNTSFCFLDIRSPGLGDTAMYLCATSRDPTGGRETQYFGPGTRLLVL.

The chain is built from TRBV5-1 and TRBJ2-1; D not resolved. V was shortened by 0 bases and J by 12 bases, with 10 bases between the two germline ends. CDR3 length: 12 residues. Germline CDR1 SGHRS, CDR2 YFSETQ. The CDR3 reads CASSLGQVRQFF. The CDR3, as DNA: TGCGCCAGCAGCTTGGGGCAGGTGAGGCAGTTCTTC.

The CDR3 nucleotides read TGTGCCACCCGGGGGGATTCCTCGAACACTGAAGCTTTCTTT. This translates into CATRGDSSNTEAFF. The rearrangement uses TRBV10-3 and TRBJ1-1; tentatively, D is TRBD1 (5 bases). Germline CDR1 ENHRY, CDR2 SYGVKD. CDR3 length equals 14 residues. The V gene lost 10 bases and the J gene lost 1 base, with 16 bases spanning the gap.

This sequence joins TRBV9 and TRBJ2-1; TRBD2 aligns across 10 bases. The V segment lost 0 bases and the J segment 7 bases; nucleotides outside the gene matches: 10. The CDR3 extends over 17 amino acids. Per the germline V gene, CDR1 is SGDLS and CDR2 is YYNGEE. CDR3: CASSVAGASGGQNEQFF. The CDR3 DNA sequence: TGTGCCAGCAGCGTAGCTGGCGCTAGCGGGGGTCAGAATGAGCAGTTCTTC.

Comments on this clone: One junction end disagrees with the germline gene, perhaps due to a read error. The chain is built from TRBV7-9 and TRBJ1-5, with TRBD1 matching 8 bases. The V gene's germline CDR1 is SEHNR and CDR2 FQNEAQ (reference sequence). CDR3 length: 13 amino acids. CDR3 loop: CASSETTGATFFF. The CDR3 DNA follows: TGTGCCAGCAGCGAAACGACAGGGGCGACCTTTTTTTTT.

The CDR3 DNA sequence: TGTGCCAGCAGCTTAGGGACCGCCGGGGTGGACACTGAAGCTTTCTTT. It codes for CASSLGTAGVDTEAFF. The chain is built from TRBV7-8 and TRBJ1-1, with D uncertain. Trimming left V 1 base short and J 3 bases short, with 15 bases between. The germline CDR1 and CDR2 sequences are SGHVS and FQNEAQ. CDR3 length equals 16 residues.

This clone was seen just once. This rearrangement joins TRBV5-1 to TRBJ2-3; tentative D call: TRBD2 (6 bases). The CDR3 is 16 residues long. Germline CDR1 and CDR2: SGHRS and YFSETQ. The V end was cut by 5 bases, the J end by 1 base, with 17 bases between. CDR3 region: CASRSGGLGGTDTQYF. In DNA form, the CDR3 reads TGCGCCAGCAGATCTGGAGGGCTGGGGGGCACAGATACGCAGTATTTT.

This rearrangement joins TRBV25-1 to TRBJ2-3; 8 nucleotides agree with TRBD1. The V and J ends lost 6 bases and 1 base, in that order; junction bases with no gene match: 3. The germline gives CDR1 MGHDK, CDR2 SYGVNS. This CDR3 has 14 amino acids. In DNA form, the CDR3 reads TGTGCCAGCAGGTTGACAGGGGGCACAGATACGCAGTATTTT. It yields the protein CASRLTGGTDTQYF.